This TCR beta chain came from a study of beta chain features in type 1 diabetes. Findings and caveats of the study: More deletions and fewer insertions at VDJ junctions were found in patients with type 1 diabetes. Significant though moderate, a shortening of TCRB CDR3s appeared in all four CD4+ subsets of Type 1 diabetes patients. A definitive answer on HLA type influencing TCRB rearrangement was not reached here. The naive, central memory and Treg TCRB repertoires of patients appeared to be more similar to one another than those of healthy donors.

Investigators reverse transcribed all isolated RNA, so they sequenced expressed TCRB transcripts. Libraries were prepared by immunoSEQ multiplex PCR; TCRdb keeps only in-frame clonotypes and omits some of them. The data show 240,000 or so clones, 25% to 30% seen once. V was shortened by 6 bases and J by 3 bases, with 6 bases between the two germline ends. This CDR3 comprises 11 residues. Germline V lookup: CDR1 DFQATT, CDR2 SNEGSKA (reference sequence). Only a few counts were recorded for this clone. Its specificity is not known. The specimen sequenced was central memory CD4+ T cells from blood. This receptor was identified in a man aged 25 to 40 in good health. The rearrangement links TRBV20-1 to TRBJ1-3; D gene unclear. DNA of the CDR3: TGCAGTGCAAAGAGTGGAAACACCATATATTTT. It translates to CSAKSGNTIYF.